The source of this TCR beta chain is a study of blood T cell repertoires in COVID-19 (dated by TCRdb to the early 2020s). With respect to the entire study: The collaborator samples originated in the United States, Italy and Spain and spanned the acute and convalescent phases of COVID-19. The repertoires were released in a freely available public database intended as a resource for research on the immune response to SARS-CoV-2. The samples were drawn from the first 160 participants of the ongoing ImmuneRACE study and from under 1,500 subjects provided by 6 global collaborators. Sample metadata almost always included a de-identified subject ID, COVID-19 status, age in years and sex. Subjects who had been exposed to COVID-19, were actively infected with it, or had recovered from it provided the deeply sampled blood TCRbeta repertoires that made up the dataset. The material from the prospective study consisted of cDNA or gDNA derived from T cells, B-cell-depleted T cells, or PBMCs. Where available, HLA class I and class II types were taken from metadata supplied by the sample provider and were not determined by assay-based typing.

The germline V gene (reference sequence) specifies LNHDA as CDR1 and SQIVND as CDR2. Its CDR3 holds 14 amino acids, cysteine through phenylalanine. Only the CDR3 DNA is retained, 42 bases long and in frame from the first base. V is cut by 5 bases and J by 6 bases, and the space between the germline ends is 14 bases. What the work shows at the level of the full study, not this receptor alone: The quantity of clinical and demographic metadata differed by source and by participant and was supplied without curation.

Whole blood was collected in K2EDTA tubes by collaborating institutions according to the institutions' own protocols. For TCRbeta analysis, collaborator samples were shipped as frozen whole blood, as isolated PBMCs, or as DNA extracted from either sample type. Regarding this clone: This receptor's antigen is unknown. No quality values exist for individual bases; no much larger clone is one base distant.

TCRbeta CDR3 regions were amplified from genomic DNA by means of the immunoSEQ Assay, a bias-controlled multiplex PCR. The study's processing was this. The number of nucleated cells in each sample was estimated by amplification of reference gene primers within the assay. To quantify the absolute abundance of each unique TCRbeta CDR3 rearrangement, sequence reads were collapsed and filtered. Productive Simpson clonality was computed per sample as the square root of Simpson's diversity index over productive rearrangements. TCRdb mirrors the immuneACCESS table, restricted to in-frame sequences. Some clones are absent from its copies; in checked studies, under half trace to an unresolved V gene, and the reason for the others is unknown. The DNA was the basis for D and trimming; V, J and clone size are from that table. The sample table records 200,000 to 250,000 clones; roughly 84% of these occur just once. 3.5% to 4% of the sample is in the top ten clones.

The receptor was derived from an elderly woman with acute or convalescent COVID-19. The chain employs TRBV19 and TRBJ2-1; perhaps TRBD1 is the D gene, with 6 bases matching. Material for sequencing was peripheral blood. The CDR3 reads CASSFSGTRNEQFF. The DNA sequence is TGTGCCAGTAGTTTTTCCGGGACACGCAATGAGCAGTTCTTC.